Shown below are 31 T cell receptor beta chains from a single sample sequenced in a study of blood T cell repertoires in COVID-19. Generated by immunoSEQ multiplex PCR, the TCRdb table keeps only in-frame clones and is missing some. The table lists 300,000 to 400,000 clones, under 95% of them singletons. The sample was peripheral blood. These receptors all come from a woman younger than 35 who had recovered from COVID-19.

The chain has TRBV6-2 or TRBV6-3 and TRBJ2-7, with 7 bases lining up with TRBD1. The CDR3 runs to 16 residues. Germline V CDR1 and CDR2: MNHEY, SVGEGT. J was trimmed by 3 bases and V by 0 bases; bases with no gene match: 8. CDR3 DNA: TGTGCCAGCAGTTACTCACCGGACAGGTACCGCTACGAGCAGTACGTC. As protein: CASSYSPDRYRYEQYV.

The chain couples TRBV10-2 to TRBJ1-1; TRBD1 is a possible D gene (6 bases). This CDR3 contains 15 residues. Germline V gene lookup returns CDR1 WSHSY and CDR2 SAAADI. Trimming stripped 2 bases from V and 2 bases from J, with 12 bases between. The CDR3 loop is CASSEATGINTEAFF. Written as DNA, the CDR3 is TGCGCCAGCAGTGAGGCTACAGGGATAAACACTGAAGCTTTCTTT.

The rearrangement links TRBV6-5 to TRBJ1-1; TRBD1 aligns across 8 bases. Unmatched junction bases numbered 2, after V lost 1 base and J lost 4 bases. Germline V gene lookup returns CDR1 MNHEY and CDR2 SVGAGI. This CDR3 is built from 14 residues. DNA for the CDR3: TGTGCCAGCAGTTACTGGACAGGGTCCACTGAAGCTTTCTTT. As protein: CASSYWTGSTEAFF.

This chain links TRBV4-1 with TRBJ2-3, with 10 bases aligning to TRBD1. V dropped 3 bases and J dropped 4; count of bases not matched to a gene: 10. Germline V gives CDR1 MGHRA, CDR2 YSYEKL. The CDR3 loop spans 17 amino acids. CDR3 loop: CASSQQPGQGTSDTQYF. The CDR3 coding sequence is TGCGCCAGCAGCCAGCAACCGGGACAGGGGACCTCAGATACGCAGTATTTT.

This clone was seen a few times. The rearrangement links TRBV5-6 to TRBJ2-2; D not resolved. The CDR3 is made up of 13 amino acids. Germline CDR1 and CDR2: SGHDT and YYEEEE. With 0 bases removed from V and 2 bases from J, the gap between germline ends came to 2 bases. The CDR3 loop reads CASSLANTGELFF. For the CDR3, the DNA is TGTGCCAGCAGCTTGGCTAACACCGGGGAGCTGTTTTTT.

The rearrangement links TRBV10-3 to TRBJ2-5, with TRBD1 matching 7 bases. CDR1 is ENHRY, CDR2 SYGVKD, per germline. V gave up 6 bases and J gave up 5 bases; unmatched junction bases: 12. CDR3 length: 15 amino acids. The CDR3 DNA sequence: TGTGCCATCAGCGCCGGGACAGAACAGCGGGAGACCCAGTACTTC. This gives the protein CAISAGTEQRETQYF.

The chain couples TRBV29-1 to TRBJ1-1, with TRBD1 matching 7 bases. The CDR3 consists of 15 residues. Germline CDR1 is SQVTM and CDR2 is ANQGSEA. V dropped 7 bases and J dropped 0; count of bases not matched to a gene: 11. The CDR3 region is CSGQQGWGMNTEAFF. Here the CDR3 DNA reads TGCAGCGGTCAACAGGGGTGGGGTATGAACACTGAAGCTTTCTTT.

The V and J genes are TRBV6-2 or TRBV6-3 and TRBJ1-1; TRBD1 might be the D (5 bases). This CDR3 has 16 residues. The V gene's germline CDR1 is MNHEY and CDR2 SVGEGT. Deletions cut 0 bases from V and 2 bases from J, with 13 bases between. The CDR3 protein is CASSYSRPRVNTEAFF. CDR3 nucleotides: TGTGCCAGCAGTTACTCGAGGCCCAGGGTTAACACTGAAGCTTTCTTT.

This clone was counted a few times. The chain links TRBV7-2 to TRBJ2-3; possibly TRBD1 for D (5 bases). The CDR3 consists of 17 residues. V was pared by 3 bases and J by 2 bases, with 18 bases between. The V gene's germline CDR1 is SGHTA and CDR2 FQGNSA. CDR3 sequence: CASSLGLGAFNTDTQYF. The DNA for the CDR3 is TGTGCCAGCAGCTTGGGGCTCGGAGCGTTTAACACAGATACGCAGTATTTT.

The chain combines TRBV25-1 with TRBJ1-3; 10 positions agree with TRBD1. Germline values: CDR1 MGHDK, CDR2 SYGVNS. CDR3 length: 17 residues. With 4 bases clipped from V and 2 bases from J, the junction kept 8 bases outside the gene matches. The CDR3 DNA reads as TGTGCCAGCAGTGCCCTCACCGGGACAGGGGCTGGAAACACCATATATTTT. Amino acids: CASSALTGTGAGNTIYF.

The J gene is TRBJ2-5, the V gene TRBV12-5, with TRBD2 matching 11 bases. The CDR3 sequence is 16 residues long. V lost 3 bases to trimming and J lost 1 base; unmatched junction nucleotides: 4. CDR1 and CDR2 (germline): LGHNT, FRNRAP. In DNA form, the CDR3 reads TGTGCTAGTGGTTTAGCACTAGCGGGAGCCCAAGAGACCCAGTACTTC. This gives the protein CASGLALAGAQETQYF.

The V and J genes are TRBV4-3 and TRBJ1-4; D is unresolved. CDR3 length equals 15 residues. The ends were cut back, 1 base at V and 8 bases at J, with 14 bases in the middle. CDR1 is LGHNA and CDR2 is YSLEER in the germline V gene. The CDR3 coding sequence is TGCGCCAGCAGCCAAGTCGGAGGGCTTAAAGAAAAACTGTTTTTT. It translates to CASSQVGGLKEKLFF.

CDR3 sequence: CASSTHRDSATDTQYF. Here the CDR3 DNA reads TGTGCCAGCAGCACCCACCGGGACTCAGCGACAGATACGCAGTATTTT. The chain has TRBV9 and TRBJ2-3; the D gene is possibly TRBD2 (6 bases). The length of the CDR3 is 16 residues. The ends were cut back, 4 bases at V and 3 bases at J, with 18 bases in the middle. Germline V gene data show CDR1 as SGDLS and CDR2 as YYNGEE.

V usage is TRBV7-2 and J usage is TRBJ2-3, with TRBD2 matching over 8 bases. V gave up 4 bases and J gave up 9 bases; unmatched junction bases: 12. From germline, CDR1 is SGHTA and CDR2 FQGNSA. The length of the CDR3 is 15 residues. CDR3 amino acids: CASSSQAGAKITQYF. The CDR3 DNA sequence: TGTGCCAGCAGCTCACAAGCGGGAGCGAAAATAACGCAGTATTTT.

This chain uses TRBV7-6 with TRBJ2-7; 8 nucleotides align to TRBD1. Germline V gene sequence: CDR1 SGHVS, CDR2 FNYEAQ. V shed 8 bases and J 2 bases; nucleotides not matched to a gene: 14. The CDR3 has 16 residues. CDR3 in DNA: TGTGCCAGCTTACCCCCGAAAAGACAGGGGCCCTACGAGCAGTACGTC. Translated, it gives CASLPPKRQGPYEQYV.

The chain links TRBV6-5 to TRBJ1-6; a possible D gene is TRBD1 (6 bases). V was pared by 5 bases and J by 6 bases, with 14 bases between. The CDR3 extends over 15 amino acids. Germline assignment: CDR1 MNHEY and CDR2 SVGAGI. The CDR3 sequence is CASSTTGTSNSPLHF. CDR3 in DNA: TGTGCCAGCAGTACCACAGGGACGAGTAATTCACCCCTCCACTTT.

The J gene is TRBJ2-2, the V gene TRBV5-1; possible D gene TRBD2, 6 bases. Germline assignment: CDR1 SGHRS and CDR2 YFSETQ. Trimming pared 4 bases from V and 3 bases from J, leaving 13 bases between. The CDR3 consists of 15 residues. The CDR3 DNA is TGCGCCAGCAGCCTCGGAGGGCGTCACACCGGGGAGCTGTTTTTT. This translates into CASSLGGRHTGELFF.

The chain combines TRBV9 with TRBJ2-5; 8 bases are a match to TRBD2. V lost 2 bases and J lost 5; bases outside the gene matches: 11. The length of the CDR3 is 16 residues. Germline values: CDR1 SGDLS, CDR2 YYNGEE. Here the CDR3 DNA reads TGTGCCAGCAGCGTTACCGGGAGGGGGGACTGGGAGACCCAGTACTTC. Protein sequence: CASSVTGRGDWETQYF.

The rearrangement joins TRBV7-2 to TRBJ1-2; no reliable D call. V dropped 7 bases and J dropped 0 bases, with 15 bases sitting between them. CDR1 and CDR2 (germline): SGHTA, FQGNSA. CDR3 length: 15 amino acids. This chain's CDR3 is CASTPTRGSNYGYTF. CDR3 nucleotide sequence: TGTGCCAGCACCCCAACCCGGGGTTCTAACTATGGCTACACCTTC. Together with reference TRBV7-2 and TRBJ1-2, the CDR3 gives the full variable domain: GAGVSQSPSNKVTEKGKDVELRCDPISGHTALYWYRQSLGQGLEFLIYFQGNSAPDKSGLPSDRFSAERTGGSVSTLTIQRTQQEDSAVYLCASTPTRGSNYGYTFGSGTRLTVV.

The genes are TRBV9 and TRBJ2-2, with TRBD2 identical over 10 bases. This CDR3 has 17 amino acids. Trimming took 1 base from V and 0 from J; bases not matched to a gene: 3. Germline CDR1 and CDR2: SGDLS and YYNGEE. The CDR3 coding sequence is TGTGCCAGCAGCGTAAGCGGGAGGGCCCCGAACACCGGGGAGCTGTTTTTT. Translating it yields CASSVSGRAPNTGELFF.

Notes on this clone: The same CDR3 also results from other DNA sequences found in this sample. The V and J genes are TRBV7-9 and TRBJ1-2; D might be TRBD1 (6 bases). The CDR3 is 14 amino acids. V was trimmed by 5 bases and J by 4 bases, leaving 14 bases between them. Germline V gene data show CDR1 as SEHNR and CDR2 as FQNEAQ (reference sequence). CDR3 sequence (DNA): TGTGCCAGCAGCCGTGACAGGAGCCCCTATGGCTACACCTTC. Its translation is CASSRDRSPYGYTF.

The chain has TRBV5-1 and TRBJ1-6; TRBD1 matches at 7 bases. With V trimmed by 5 bases and J by 6 bases, 5 bases remained unmatched. The CDR3 length is 14 residues. Germline CDR1 SGHRS, CDR2 YFSETQ. This CDR3 reads CASRETGSNSPLHF. The CDR3, as DNA: TGCGCCAGCAGGGAGACAGGGAGTAATTCACCCCTCCACTTT.

This sequence joins TRBV11-2 and TRBJ2-1, with 8 positions matching TRBD2. V gave up 5 bases and J gave up 6 bases; unmatched junction bases: 3. The CDR3 runs 13 residues. Germline assignment: CDR1 SGHAT and CDR2 FQNNGV. The CDR3 protein is CASSGGRLNEQFF. CDR3 DNA sequence: TGTGCCAGCAGCGGCGGGAGGCTCAATGAGCAGTTCTTC.

This clone was seen a few times. This chain connects TRBV12-3 or TRBV12-4 to TRBJ1-5, with TRBD1 as a possible D gene (5 bases). V lost 2 bases to trimming and J lost 8 bases, with 10 bases between them. CDR3 length equals 13 residues. The CDR3 protein is CASSLTGGKPQHF. In DNA, the CDR3 is TGTGCCAGCAGTTTAACCGGGGGGAAGCCCCAGCATTTT.

The CDR3 is CASSPGGNYGYTF. The DNA for the CDR3 is TGCGCCAGCAGCCCAGGGGGGAACTATGGCTACACCTTC. J is TRBJ1-2 and V is TRBV4-3, with 7 bases lining up with TRBD1. Germline V gene lookup returns CDR1 LGHNA and CDR2 YSLEER. The V and J ends lost 4 bases and 2 bases, in that order; junction bases with no gene match: 1. This CDR3 has 13 residues.

This rearrangement joins TRBV6-5 to TRBJ2-5; TRBD2 aligns across 10 bases. The germline V gene encodes CDR1 MNHEY and CDR2 SVGAGI. Trimming cost V 0 bases and J 1 base; bases outside gene matches: 2. The CDR3 runs to 16 residues. CDR3 DNA: TGTGCCAGCAGTTACTCTCCTAGCGGGAGCCAAGAGACCCAGTACTTC. Amino acid sequence: CASSYSPSGSQETQYF.

V gene TRBV10-3 combines with J gene TRBJ2-1; 10 bases are shared with TRBD2. The CDR3 consists of 16 residues. Germline V gives CDR1 ENHRY, CDR2 SYGVKD. V was pared by 4 bases and J by 7 bases, with 10 bases of the junction left unmatched. CDR3 nucleotide sequence: TGTGCCATCAGTGTGGATCGACTAGCGGGTACGAATGAGCAGTTCTTC. It specifies CAISVDRLAGTNEQFF.

The chain uses TRBV4-1 and TRBJ1-1; 9 bases are shared with TRBD1. The CDR3 runs to 16 residues. Trimming removed 4 bases from V and 6 bases from J; junction bases left unmatched: 12. CDR1 and CDR2 from the germline V gene are MGHRA and YSYEKL. CDR3 region: CASSRDRDRAIPEAFF. For the CDR3, the DNA is TGCGCCAGCAGCCGAGACCGGGACAGGGCTATTCCTGAAGCTTTCTTT.

The V call is TRBV7-9, the J call TRBJ1-2, with D tentatively TRBD1 (6 bases). This CDR3 comprises 14 residues. CDR1 is SEHNR, CDR2 FQNEAQ, per germline (reference sequence). Trimming shortened V by 4 bases and J by 2 bases, and 11 bases separated the two germline ends. In DNA form, the CDR3 reads TGTGCCAGCAGCTCGAGGACAGACAACTATGGCTACACCTTC. Amino acids: CASSSRTDNYGYTF.

The chain carries TRBV7-9 and TRBJ1-1, with D perhaps TRBD1 (5 bases). From germline, CDR1 is SEHNR and CDR2 FQNEAQ (reference sequence). The length of the CDR3 is 14 residues. Trimming removed 1 base from V and 5 bases from J, with 11 bases in between. This CDR3 reads CASSLEGYGTEAFF. The CDR3 nucleotides are TGTGCCAGCAGCTTAGAGGGGTATGGTACTGAAGCTTTCTTT.

The DNA for the CDR3 is TGTGCCAGCAGTCCGATACGACAGGGCCTCAATCAGCCCCAGCATTTT. This codes for CASSPIRQGLNQPQHF. The V and J genes are TRBV27 and TRBJ1-5; TRBD1 agrees at 7 bases. The CDR3 is 16 amino acids. V was clipped by 5 bases and J by 3 bases; unmatched bases: 10. Per germline, CDR1 MNHEY and CDR2 SMNVEV (reference sequence).